Described below is a single T cell receptor (beta chain) sequence and its context. The germline CDR1 and CDR2 sequences are SGHRS and YFSETQ. The ends lost 0 bases at V and 5 bases at J; junction bases unmatched: 9. The CDR3 has 17 amino acids. This sample was included in a study of blood T cell repertoires in COVID-19. Source study methods: Reference gene primer amplification gave estimated nucleated cell counts. TCRdb's table, derived via immunoSEQ multiplex PCR, lists solely in-frame clones and lacks some. The DNA gave D and trimming, while V, J and clone size come from that table. The table lists roughly 500,000 clones, more than 75% of them singletons. The study drew participants aged about 18 to 89 years from roughly 25 US areas. Participants had their cohort set by participant-reported clinical history. Recovered status applied to Cohort 3 donors who had two consecutive negative PCRs. It also applied to those with clearance or with symptom resolution.

The sequencing sample was made of PBMCs or T cells enriched from blood (not recorded which). The sequence derives from a woman in her 40s who had recovered from COVID-19. The chain couples TRBV5-1 to TRBJ2-2; TRBD1 agrees at 8 bases. CDR3 bases: TGCGCCAGCAGCTTGGCCACAGGGGGGCGAGATACCGGGGAGCTGTTTTTT. Translation: CASSLATGGRDTGELFF.